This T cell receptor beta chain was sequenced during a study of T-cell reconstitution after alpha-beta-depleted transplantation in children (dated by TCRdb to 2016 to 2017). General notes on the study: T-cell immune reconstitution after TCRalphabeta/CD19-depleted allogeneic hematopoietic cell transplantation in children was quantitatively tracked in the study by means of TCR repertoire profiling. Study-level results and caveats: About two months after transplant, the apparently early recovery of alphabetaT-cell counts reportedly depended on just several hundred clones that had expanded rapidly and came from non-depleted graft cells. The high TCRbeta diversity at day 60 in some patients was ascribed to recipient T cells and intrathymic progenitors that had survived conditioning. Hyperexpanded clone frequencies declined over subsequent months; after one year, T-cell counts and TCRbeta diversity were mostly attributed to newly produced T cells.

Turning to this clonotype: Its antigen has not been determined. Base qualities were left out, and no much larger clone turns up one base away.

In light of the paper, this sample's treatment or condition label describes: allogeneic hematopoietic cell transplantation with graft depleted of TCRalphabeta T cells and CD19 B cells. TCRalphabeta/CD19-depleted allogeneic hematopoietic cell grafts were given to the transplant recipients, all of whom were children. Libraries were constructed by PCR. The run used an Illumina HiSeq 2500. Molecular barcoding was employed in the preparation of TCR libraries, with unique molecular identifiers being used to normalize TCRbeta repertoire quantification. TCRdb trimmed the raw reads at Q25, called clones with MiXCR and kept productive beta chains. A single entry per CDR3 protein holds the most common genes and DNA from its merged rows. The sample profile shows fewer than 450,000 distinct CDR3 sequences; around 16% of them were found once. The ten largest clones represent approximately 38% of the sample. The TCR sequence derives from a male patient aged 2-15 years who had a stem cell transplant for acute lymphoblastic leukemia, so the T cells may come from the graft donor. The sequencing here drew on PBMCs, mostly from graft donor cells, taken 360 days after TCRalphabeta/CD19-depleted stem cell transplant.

The DNA sequence follows: TGTGCCAGCAGCCTTCCTGGGAGTGGCTCCTACAATGAGCAGTTCTTC. The translation is CASSLPGSGSYNEQFF. The rearrangement combines TRBV9 with TRBJ2-1; the D gene is perhaps TRBD2, on 5 matching bases. According to the germline V gene, CDR1 reads SGDLS and CDR2 reads YYNGEE. The CDR3 sequence holds 16 residues, the cysteine and phenylalanine included. The retained sequence is limited to the CDR3, 48 bases, with the frame set at the first base. V is pared back by 4 bases and J by 0 bases, with 14 bases lying between the germline termini.